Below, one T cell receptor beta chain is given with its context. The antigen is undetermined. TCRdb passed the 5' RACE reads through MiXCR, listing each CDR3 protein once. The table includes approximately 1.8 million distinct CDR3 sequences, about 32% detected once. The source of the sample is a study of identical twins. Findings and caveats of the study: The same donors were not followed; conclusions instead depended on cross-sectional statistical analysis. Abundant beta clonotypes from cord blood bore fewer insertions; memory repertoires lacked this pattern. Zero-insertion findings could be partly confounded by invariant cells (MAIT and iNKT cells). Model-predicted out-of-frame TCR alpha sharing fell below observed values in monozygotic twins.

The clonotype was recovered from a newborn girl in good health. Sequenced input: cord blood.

The chain's CDR3 is CASSRAGSAPYEQYF. For the CDR3, the DNA is TGTGCCAGCAGCCGGGCGGGCTCGGCCCCCTACGAGCAGTACTTC. This chain uses TRBV2 with TRBJ2-1; maybe TRBD2 (5 bases). The better agreement between TRBJ2-7 and the DNA end casts doubt on the J call. This CDR3 contains 15 residues. Germline-derived CDR1 and CDR2 are SNHLY and FYNNEI.